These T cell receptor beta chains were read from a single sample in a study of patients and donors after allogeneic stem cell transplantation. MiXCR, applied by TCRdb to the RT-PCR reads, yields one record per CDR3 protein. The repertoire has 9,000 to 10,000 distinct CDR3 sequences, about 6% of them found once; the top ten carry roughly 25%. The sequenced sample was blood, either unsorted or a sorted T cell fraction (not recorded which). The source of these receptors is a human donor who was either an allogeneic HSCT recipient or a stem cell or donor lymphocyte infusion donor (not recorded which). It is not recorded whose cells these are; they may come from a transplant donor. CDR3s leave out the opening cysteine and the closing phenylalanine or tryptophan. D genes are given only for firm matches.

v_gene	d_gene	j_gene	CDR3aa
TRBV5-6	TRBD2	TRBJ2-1	ASSLHLAASYNEQF
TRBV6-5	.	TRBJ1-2	ASSYGGRVDGYT
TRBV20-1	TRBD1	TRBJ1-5	SARDRRSNQPQH
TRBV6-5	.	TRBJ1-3	ASSYSGISGNTIY
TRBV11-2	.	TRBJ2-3	ASSLGTDTQY
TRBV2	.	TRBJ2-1	ASSEWRYNEQF
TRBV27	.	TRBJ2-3	ASAWGLVTDTQY
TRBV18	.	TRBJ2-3	ASSPPSTTDTQY
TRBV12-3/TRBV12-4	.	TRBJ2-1	ASTPGVFYNEQF
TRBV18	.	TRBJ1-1	ASSPGIGTKNTEAF
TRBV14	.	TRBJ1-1	ASSRGLNTEAF
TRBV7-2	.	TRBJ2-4	ASSSELAKNIQY
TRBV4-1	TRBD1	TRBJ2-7	ASSQRDRDREEQY
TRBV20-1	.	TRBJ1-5	SARPGRIHNQPQH
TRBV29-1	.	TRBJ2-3	SVVPIDTQY